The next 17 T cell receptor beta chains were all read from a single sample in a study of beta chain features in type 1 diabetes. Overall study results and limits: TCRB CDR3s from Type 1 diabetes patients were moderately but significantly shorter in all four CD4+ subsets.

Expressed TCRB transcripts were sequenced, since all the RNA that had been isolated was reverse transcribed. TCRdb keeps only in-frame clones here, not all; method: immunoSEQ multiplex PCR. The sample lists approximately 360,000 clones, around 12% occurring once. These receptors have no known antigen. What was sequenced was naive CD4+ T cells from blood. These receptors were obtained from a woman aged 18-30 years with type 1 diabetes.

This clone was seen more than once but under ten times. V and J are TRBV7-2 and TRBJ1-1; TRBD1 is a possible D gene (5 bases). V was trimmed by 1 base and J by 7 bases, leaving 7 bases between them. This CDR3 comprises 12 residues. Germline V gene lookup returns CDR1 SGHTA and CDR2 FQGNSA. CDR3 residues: CASSLERGEAFF. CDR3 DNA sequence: TGTGCCAGCAGCTTAGAAAGGGGTGAAGCTTTCTTT.

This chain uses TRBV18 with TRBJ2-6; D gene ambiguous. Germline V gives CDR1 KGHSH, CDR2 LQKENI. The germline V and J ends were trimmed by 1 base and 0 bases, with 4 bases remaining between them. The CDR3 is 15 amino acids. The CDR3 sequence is CASSPQHSGANVLTF. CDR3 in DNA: TGTGCCAGCTCACCACAACACTCTGGGGCCAACGTCCTGACTTTC.

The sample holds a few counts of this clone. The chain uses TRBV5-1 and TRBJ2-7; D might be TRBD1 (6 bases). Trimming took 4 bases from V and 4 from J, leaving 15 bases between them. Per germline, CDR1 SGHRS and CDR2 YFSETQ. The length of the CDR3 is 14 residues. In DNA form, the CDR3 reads TGCGCCAGCAGCAGGGGGACCTCATTGTACGAGCAGTACTTC. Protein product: CASSRGTSLYEQYF.

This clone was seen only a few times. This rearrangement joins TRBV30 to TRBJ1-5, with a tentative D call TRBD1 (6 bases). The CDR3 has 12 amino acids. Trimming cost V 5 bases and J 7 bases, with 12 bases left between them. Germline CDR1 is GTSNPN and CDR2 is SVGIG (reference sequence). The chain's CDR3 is CAWEQGGQPQHF. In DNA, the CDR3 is TGTGCCTGGGAACAGGGTGGGCAGCCCCAGCATTTT.

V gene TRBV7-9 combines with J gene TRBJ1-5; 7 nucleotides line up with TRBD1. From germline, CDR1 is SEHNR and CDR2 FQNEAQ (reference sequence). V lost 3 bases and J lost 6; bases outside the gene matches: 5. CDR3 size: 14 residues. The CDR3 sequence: CASSFSTGTQPQHF. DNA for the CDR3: TGTGCCAGCAGCTTCTCGACAGGGACTCAGCCCCAGCATTTT.

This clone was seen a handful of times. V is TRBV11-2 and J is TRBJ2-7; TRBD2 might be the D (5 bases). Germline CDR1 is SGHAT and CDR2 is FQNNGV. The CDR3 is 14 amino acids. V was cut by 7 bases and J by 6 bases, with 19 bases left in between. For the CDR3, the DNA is TGTGCCAGCACCTCACAGCGAGGGTTTGGCGAGCAGTACTTC. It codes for CASTSQRGFGEQYF.

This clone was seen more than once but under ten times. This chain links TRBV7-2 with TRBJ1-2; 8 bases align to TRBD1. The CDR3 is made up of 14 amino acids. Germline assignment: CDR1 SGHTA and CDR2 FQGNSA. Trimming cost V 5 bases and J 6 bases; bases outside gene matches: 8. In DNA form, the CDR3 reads TGTGCCAGCAGCGTTGGACAGGGCGTCGATGGCTACACCTTC. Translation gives CASSVGQGVDGYTF.

The CDR3 is CASSPPPGGGHNEQFF. The CDR3, as DNA: TGCGCCAGCAGCCCACCCCCGGGGGGGGGACACAATGAGCAGTTCTTC. V and J are TRBV4-1 and TRBJ2-1, with 8 bases aligning to TRBD2. The germline V gene encodes CDR1 MGHRA and CDR2 YSYEKL. Trimming removed 4 bases from V and 5 bases from J; junction bases left unmatched: 10. This CDR3 has 16 amino acids.

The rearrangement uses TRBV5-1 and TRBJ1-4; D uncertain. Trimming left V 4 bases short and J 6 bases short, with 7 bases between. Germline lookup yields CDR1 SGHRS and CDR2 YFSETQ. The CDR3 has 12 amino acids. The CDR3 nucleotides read TGCGCCAGCAGCGCTGGAGATGAAAAACTGTTTTTT. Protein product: CASSAGDEKLFF.

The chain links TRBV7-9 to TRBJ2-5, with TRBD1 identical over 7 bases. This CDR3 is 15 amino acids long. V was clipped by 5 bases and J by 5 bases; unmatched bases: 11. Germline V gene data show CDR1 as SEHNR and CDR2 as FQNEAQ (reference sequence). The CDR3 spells CASSQDRVLGETQYF. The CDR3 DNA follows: TGTGCCAGCAGCCAAGACAGGGTCTTAGGGGAGACCCAGTACTTC.

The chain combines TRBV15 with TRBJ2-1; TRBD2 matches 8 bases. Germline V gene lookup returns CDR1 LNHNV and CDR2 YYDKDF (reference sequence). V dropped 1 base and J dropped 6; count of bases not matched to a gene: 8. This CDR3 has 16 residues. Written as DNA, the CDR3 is TGTGCCACCAGCAGAGCTTTGGGACTAGGACCCAATGAGCAGTTCTTC. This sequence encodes CATSRALGLGPNEQFF.

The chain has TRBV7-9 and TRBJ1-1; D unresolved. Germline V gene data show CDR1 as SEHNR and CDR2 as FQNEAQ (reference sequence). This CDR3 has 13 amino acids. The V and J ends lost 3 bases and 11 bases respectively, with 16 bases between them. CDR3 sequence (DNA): TGTGCCAGCAGCTTGTATAGCGGTGAGTGGGCTTTCTTT. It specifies CASSLYSGEWAFF.

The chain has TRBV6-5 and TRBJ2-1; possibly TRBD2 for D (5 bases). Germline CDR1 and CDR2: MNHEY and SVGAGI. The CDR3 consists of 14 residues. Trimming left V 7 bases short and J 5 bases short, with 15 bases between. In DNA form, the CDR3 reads TGTGCCAGCAAAGTAGGGAGCGCTAACAATGAGCAGTTCTTC. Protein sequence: CASKVGSANNEQFF.

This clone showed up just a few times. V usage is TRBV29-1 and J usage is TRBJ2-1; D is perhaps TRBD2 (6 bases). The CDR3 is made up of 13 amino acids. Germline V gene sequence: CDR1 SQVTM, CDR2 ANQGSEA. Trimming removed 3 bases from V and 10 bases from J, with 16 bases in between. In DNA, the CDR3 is TGCAGCGTTGAGGGGAGTGGGGGGAGGGAGCAGTTCTTC. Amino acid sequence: CSVEGSGGREQFF.

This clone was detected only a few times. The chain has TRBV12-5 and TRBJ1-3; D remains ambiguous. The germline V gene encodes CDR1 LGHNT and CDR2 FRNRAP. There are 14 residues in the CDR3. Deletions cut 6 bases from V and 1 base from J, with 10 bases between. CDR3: CASGLDTSGNTIYF. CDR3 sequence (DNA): TGTGCTAGTGGCCTCGATACTTCTGGAAACACCATATATTTT.

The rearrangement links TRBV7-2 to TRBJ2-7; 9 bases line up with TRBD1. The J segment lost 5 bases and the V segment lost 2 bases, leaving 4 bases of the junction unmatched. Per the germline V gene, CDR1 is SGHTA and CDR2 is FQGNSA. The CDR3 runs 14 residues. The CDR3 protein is CASSLWDRVNEQYF. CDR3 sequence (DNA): TGTGCCAGCAGCTTATGGGACAGGGTCAACGAGCAGTACTTC.

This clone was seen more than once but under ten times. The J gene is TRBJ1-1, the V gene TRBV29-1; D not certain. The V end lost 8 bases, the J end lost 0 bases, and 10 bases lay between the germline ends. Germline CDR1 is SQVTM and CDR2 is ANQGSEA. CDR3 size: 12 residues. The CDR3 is CSFDSVNTEAFF. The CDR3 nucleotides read TGCAGCTTCGATTCAGTGAACACTGAAGCTTTCTTT.